One sample yielded the 15 T cell receptor beta chains listed below, sequenced in a study of a mutant IDH1 vaccine in newly diagnosed glioma. The time point: week 47, end of study. Each vaccine dose was 300 ug of mutant IDH1 20-mer peptide, with topical imiquimod. These receptors lack a known antigen. TCRdb keeps only in-frame clones here, not all; method: immunoSEQ multiplex PCR. This repertoire shows approximately 100,000 clones, roughly 90% found once; its top ten account for approximately 0.8%. Here the sequenced sample was PBMCs, taken from a glioma patient whose treatment included an IDH1 peptide vaccine. The receptors shown here come from a woman in her fifties or sixties with glioma.

The chain recombines TRBV27 with TRBJ2-5, with 7 bases fitting TRBD1. With 0 bases clipped from V and 5 bases from J, the junction kept 9 bases outside the gene matches. This CDR3 is 16 amino acids long. Looked up from germline, CDR1 is MNHEY and CDR2 is SMNVEV (reference sequence). CDR3 nucleotides: TGTGCCAGCAGTTTATCGCCAGGACAGGTCGGGGAGACCCAGTACTTC. Translated, it gives CASSLSPGQVGETQYF.

V and J are TRBV15 and TRBJ2-1; no clear D. This CDR3 spans 18 amino acids. The V end was cut by 0 bases, the J end by 8 bases, with 23 bases between. Germline CDR1 and CDR2: LNHNV and YYDKDF (reference sequence). CDR3 loop: CATSRDQVGSFGRDEQFF. Here the CDR3 DNA reads TGTGCCACCAGCAGAGATCAAGTTGGGTCTTTTGGCCGGGATGAGCAGTTCTTC.

This chain uses TRBV6-6 with TRBJ2-5; unclear D gene. Gene TRBJ2-7 matches the end of the DNA better, so the J call may be wrong. The CDR3 totals 11 residues. The germline gives CDR1 MNHNY, CDR2 SVGAGI (reference sequence). The CDR3 DNA reads as TGTGCCAGCACCTCAGTCTACGAGCAGTACTTC. This encodes CASTSVYEQYF.

The chain uses TRBV5-1 and TRBJ2-3; TRBD1 agrees at 9 bases. Per the germline V gene, CDR1 is SGHRS and CDR2 is YFSETQ. This CDR3 has 17 amino acids. The V and J ends lost 0 bases and 6 bases, in that order; junction bases with no gene match: 11. CDR3 in DNA: TGCGCCAGCAGCTTGGGAGGGACAGGGAGGCCCTCCGATACGCAGTATTTT. Protein product: CASSLGGTGRPSDTQYF. Together with reference TRBV5-1 and TRBJ2-3, the CDR3 gives the full variable domain: KAGVTQTPRYLIKTRGQQVTLSCSPISGHRSVSWYQQTPGQGLQFLFEYFSETQRNKGNFPGRFSGRQFSNSRSEMNVSTLELGDSALYLCASSLGGTGRPSDTQYFGPGTRLTVL.

The V and J genes are TRBV5-1 and TRBJ1-1, with D perhaps matching TRBD1 (5 bases). Per the germline V gene, CDR1 is SGHRS and CDR2 is YFSETQ. V lost 0 bases and J 1 base, leaving 7 bases between the germline ends. The CDR3 is made up of 14 amino acids. CDR3: CASSLVGTNTEAFF. The CDR3 bases are TGCGCCAGCAGCTTGGTAGGGACGAACACTGAAGCTTTCTTT.

The chain recombines TRBV10-3 with TRBJ1-2, with 8 bases that match TRBD1. The CDR3 covers 13 residues. With 4 bases clipped from V and 6 bases from J, the junction kept 4 bases outside the gene matches. CDR1 ENHRY and CDR2 SYGVKD come from the germline V gene. The CDR3 region has the DNA TGTGCCATCAGTGGAAACAGGGGGGATGGCTACACCTTC. Its protein product is CAISGNRGDGYTF.

V and J are TRBV30 and TRBJ1-6; perhaps TRBD1 as D (5 bases). The CDR3 length is 14 residues. V lost 2 bases and J lost 10, with 15 bases in between. Germline CDR1 reads GTSNPN; CDR2 reads SVGIG (reference sequence). The CDR3 is CAWSRGQGNSPLHF. The CDR3 region has the DNA TGTGCCTGGAGTAGGGGCCAGGGAAACTCACCCCTCCACTTT.

The J gene is TRBJ1-1, the V gene TRBV5-1, with D possibly being TRBD1 (5 bases). The ends were cut back, 5 bases at V and 1 base at J, with 12 bases in the middle. The germline V gene encodes CDR1 SGHRS and CDR2 YFSETQ. This CDR3 is 14 amino acids long. The CDR3 DNA is TGCGCCAGCAGATTTCACGGGGGGAACACTGAAGCTTTCTTT. Translation gives CASRFHGGNTEAFF.

This chain joins TRBV5-1 and TRBJ2-5, with 7 nucleotides matching TRBD1. The better agreement between TRBJ2-7 and the DNA end casts doubt on the J call. Per the germline V gene, CDR1 is SGHRS and CDR2 is YFSETQ. The CDR3 consists of 17 residues. The CDR3 coding sequence is TGCGCCAGCAGCCCTAACTCTCGACAGGGAAGGCTAGTCGAGCAGTACTTC. Translating gives CASSPNSRQGRLVEQYF.

The rearrangement uses TRBV6-5 and TRBJ2-5; D is possibly TRBD1 (6 bases). Germline V lookup: CDR1 MNHEY, CDR2 SVGAGI. The CDR3 sequence is 13 residues long. With 6 bases removed from V and 6 bases from J, the gap between germline ends came to 14 bases. As DNA, the CDR3 is TGTGCCAGCAGAGCGGACAGTCGGAAGACCCAGTACTTC. This codes for CASRADSRKTQYF.

This clone was observed a handful of times. The V gene is TRBV10-1, the J gene TRBJ1-1, with no clear D. Germline V gene data show CDR1 as WNHNN and CDR2 as SYGVQD (reference sequence). The V gene lost 4 bases and the J gene lost 0 bases, with 6 bases spanning the gap. The CDR3 extends over 13 amino acids. This CDR3 reads CASSAALNTEAFF. In DNA, the CDR3 is TGCGCCAGCAGTGCGGCATTGAACACTGAAGCTTTCTTT.

The chain is built from TRBV28 and TRBJ2-7; 8 bases are shared with TRBD2. The germline gives CDR1 MDHEN, CDR2 SYDVKM. This CDR3 has 17 amino acids. The junction had 15 bases not matched to a gene; V was cut back by 6 bases and J by 2 bases. CDR3 amino acids: CASSPAGAGAPAYEQYF. DNA of the CDR3: TGTGCCAGCAGCCCCGCCGGAGCGGGAGCCCCTGCCTACGAGCAGTACTTC.

This clone was detected once. This chain links TRBV6-5 with TRBJ2-5; D not certain. The V and J ends lost 0 bases and 0 bases respectively, with 5 bases between them. This CDR3 has 14 residues. CDR1 and CDR2 (germline): MNHEY, SVGAGI. The CDR3 region is CASSYSSDQETQYF. The CDR3 DNA sequence: TGTGCCAGCAGTTACTCATCGGACCAAGAGACCCAGTACTTC.

The rearrangement joins TRBV5-1 to TRBJ2-5; D remains unclear. The CDR3 contains 13 residues. Germline loops: CDR1 SGHRS, CDR2 YFSETQ. The V gene lost 1 base and the J gene lost 1 base, with 5 bases spanning the gap. The CDR3 DNA reads as TGCGCCAGCAGCTTGTCGACCCAAGAGACCCAGTACTTC. Protein product: CASSLSTQETQYF.

The rearrangement uses TRBV5-1 and TRBJ1-1; no clear D gene. V lost 6 bases, J lost 8 bases, and 14 bases lay in between. Germline values: CDR1 SGHRS, CDR2 YFSETQ. The CDR3 spans 12 residues. CDR3 amino acids: CASKGGFGEAFF. CDR3 DNA sequence: TGCGCCAGCAAGGGAGGGTTTGGAGAAGCTTTCTTT.